The clone carrying this T cell receptor (beta chain) was picked up one time. What it recognizes is unknown. This record belongs to a study of cytomegalovirus exposure and HLA in healthy donors. Regarding the study as a whole: Researchers catalogued 160 or so TCR beta chains as cytomegalovirus-associated.

Method: immunoSEQ multiplex PCR; TCRdb's copy keeps in-frame clones and lacks some. Here the sample spans 75,000 to 95,000 clones, roughly 96% being singletons. This CDR3 spans 13 amino acids. V was shortened by 1 base and J by 2 bases, with 5 bases between the two germline ends. Per germline, CDR1 SGHTA and CDR2 FQGNSA. Specimen: PBMCs. This TCR was sampled from a young man in good health and CMV-seronegative. The chain is built from TRBV7-2 and TRBJ1-2; D gene uncertain. The CDR3 sequence is CASSLDENYGYTF. In nucleotides, the CDR3 is TGTGCCAGCAGCTTAGACGAGAACTATGGCTACACCTTC. Full variable domain (outside the CDR3, taken from reference TRBV7-2 and TRBJ1-2): GAGVSQSPSNKVTEKGKDVELRCDPISGHTALYWYRQSLGQGLEFLIYFQGNSAPDKSGLPSDRFSAERTGGSVSTLTIQRTQQEDSAVYLCASSLDENYGYTFGSGTRLTVV.